This TCR beta chain is drawn from a study of blood T cell repertoires in COVID-19. Trimming stripped 1 base from V and 8 bases from J, with 19 bases between. Germline V gene sequence: CDR1 SGDLS, CDR2 YYNGEE. There are 15 residues in the CDR3. Sequencing used immunoSEQ multiplex PCR; TCRdb keeps in-frame clones, though not all of them. This sample carries about 300,000 clones, over 75% of them seen once, and the ten largest clones take roughly 4%. The sequenced sample consisted of PBMCs or T cells enriched from blood (not recorded which). The clonotype comes from a man aged 30 to 45 who had recovered from COVID-19. The V and J genes are TRBV9 and TRBJ2-7; TRBD2 is a possible D gene (6 bases). The CDR3 region is CASSVSPSSGDQQYF. Here the CDR3 DNA reads TGTGCCAGCAGCGTATCCCCATCCTCGGGGGATCAGCAGTACTTC.